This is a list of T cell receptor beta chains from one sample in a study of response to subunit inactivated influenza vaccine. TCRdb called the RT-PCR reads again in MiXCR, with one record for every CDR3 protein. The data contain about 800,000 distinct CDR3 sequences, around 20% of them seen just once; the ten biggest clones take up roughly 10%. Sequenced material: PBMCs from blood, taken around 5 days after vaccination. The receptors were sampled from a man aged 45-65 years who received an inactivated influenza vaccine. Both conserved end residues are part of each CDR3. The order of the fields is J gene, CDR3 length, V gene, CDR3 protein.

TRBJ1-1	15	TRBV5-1	CASSLEGALGTEAFF
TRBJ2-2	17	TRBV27	CASSDSLTSGGTGELFF
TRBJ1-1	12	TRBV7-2	CASSLEWGQAFF
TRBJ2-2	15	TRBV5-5	CASSLAGTATGELFF
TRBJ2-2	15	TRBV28	CASSLGRRNTGELFF
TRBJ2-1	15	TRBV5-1	CASSPGLASYNEQFF
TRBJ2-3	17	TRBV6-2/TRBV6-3	CASSYLYGEGAPDTQYF
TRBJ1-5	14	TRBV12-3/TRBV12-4	CASSGGEGGQPQHF
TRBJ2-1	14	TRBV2	CASIGSTGESEQFF
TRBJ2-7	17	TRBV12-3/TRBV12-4	CASSSGLAGGPGYEQYF
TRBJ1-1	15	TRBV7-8	CASSLIGPMNTEAFF
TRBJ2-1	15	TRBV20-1	CSGIPYSVPGNEQFF
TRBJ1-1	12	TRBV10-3	CAISSVNTEAFF
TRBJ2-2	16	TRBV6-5	CASSYLNTVDTGELFF
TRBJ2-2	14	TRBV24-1	CATSALGGTGELFF
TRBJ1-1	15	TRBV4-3	CASSQGPKGSIEAFF
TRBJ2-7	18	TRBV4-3	CASSQDSRNRVTTYEQYF
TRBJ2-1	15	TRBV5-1	CASSKTSGTYNEQFF
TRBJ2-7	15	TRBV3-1	CASSQGRHTASEQYF
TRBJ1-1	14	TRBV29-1	CSSGGGGVNTEAFF
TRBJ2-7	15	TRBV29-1	CSVEDLRETSYEQYF
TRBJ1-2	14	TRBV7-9	CASSQTGRNYGYTF
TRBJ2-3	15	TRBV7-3	CASSPRLGNTDTQYF
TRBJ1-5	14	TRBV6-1	CASSHTGVGQPQHF
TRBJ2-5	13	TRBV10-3	CAISASGLETQYF
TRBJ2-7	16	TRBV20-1	CSARGKNRGSSYEQYF
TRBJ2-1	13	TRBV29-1	CSVASSSYNEQFF
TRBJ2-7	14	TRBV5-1	CASTSEGYSYEQYF
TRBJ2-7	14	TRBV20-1	CSARTGGPPYEQYF